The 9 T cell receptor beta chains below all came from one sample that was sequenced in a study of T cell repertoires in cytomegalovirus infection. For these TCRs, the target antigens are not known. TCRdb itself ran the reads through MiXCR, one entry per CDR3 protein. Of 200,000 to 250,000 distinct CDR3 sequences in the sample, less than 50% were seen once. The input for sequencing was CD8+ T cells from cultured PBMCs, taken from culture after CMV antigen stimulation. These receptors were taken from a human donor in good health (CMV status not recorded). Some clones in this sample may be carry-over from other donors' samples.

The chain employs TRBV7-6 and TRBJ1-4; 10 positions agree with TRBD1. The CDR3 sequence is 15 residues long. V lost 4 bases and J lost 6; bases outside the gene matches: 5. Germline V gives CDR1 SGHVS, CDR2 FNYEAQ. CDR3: CASSSAGTGDEKLFF. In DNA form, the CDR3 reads TGTGCCAGCAGCTCAGCCGGGACAGGGGATGAAAAACTGTTTTTT.

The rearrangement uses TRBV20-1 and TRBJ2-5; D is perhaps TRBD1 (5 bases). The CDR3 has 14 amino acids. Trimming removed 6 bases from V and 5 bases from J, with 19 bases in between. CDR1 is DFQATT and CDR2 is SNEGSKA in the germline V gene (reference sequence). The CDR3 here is CSASGSQGGETQYF. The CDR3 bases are TGCAGTGCATCCGGAAGTCAGGGTGGCGAGACCCAGTACTTC.

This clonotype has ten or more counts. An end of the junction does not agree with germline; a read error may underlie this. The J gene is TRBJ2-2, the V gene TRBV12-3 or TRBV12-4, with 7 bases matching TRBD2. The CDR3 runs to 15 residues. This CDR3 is CASSLAGANTGELFF. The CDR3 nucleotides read TGTGCCAGCAGCTTAGCGGGCGCGAACACCGGGGAGCTGTTTTTT.

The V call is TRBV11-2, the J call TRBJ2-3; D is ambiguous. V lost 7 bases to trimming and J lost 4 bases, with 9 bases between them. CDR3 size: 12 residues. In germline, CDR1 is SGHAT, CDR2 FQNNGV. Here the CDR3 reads CASTQNADTQYF. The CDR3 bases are TGTGCCAGCACCCAGAATGCAGATACGCAGTATTTT.

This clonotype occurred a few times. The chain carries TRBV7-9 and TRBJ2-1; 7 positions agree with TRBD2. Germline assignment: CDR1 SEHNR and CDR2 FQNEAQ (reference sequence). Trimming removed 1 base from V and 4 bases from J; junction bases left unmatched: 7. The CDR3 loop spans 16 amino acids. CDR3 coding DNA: TGTGCCAGCAGCTTAGTTTCGGGGGGTCTTTACAATGAGCAGTTCTTC. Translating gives CASSLVSGGLYNEQFF.

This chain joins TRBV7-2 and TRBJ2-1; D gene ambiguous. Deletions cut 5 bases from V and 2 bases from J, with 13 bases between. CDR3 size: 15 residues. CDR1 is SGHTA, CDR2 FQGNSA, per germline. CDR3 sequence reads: CASSPPSAAYNEQFF. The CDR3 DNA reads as TGTGCCAGCAGCCCCCCTTCTGCGGCCTACAATGAGCAGTTCTTC. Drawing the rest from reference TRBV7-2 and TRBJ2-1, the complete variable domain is GAGVSQSPSNKVTEKGKDVELRCDPISGHTALYWYRQSLGQGLEFLIYFQGNSAPDKSGLPSDRFSAERTGGSVSTLTIQRTQQEDSAVYLCASSPPSAAYNEQFFGPGTRLTVL.

The CDR3 DNA follows: TGTGCCAGAAGCGTAGTCCAAGAGACCCAGTACTTC. Protein product: CARSVVQETQYF. V and J are TRBV7-9 and TRBJ2-5; D is undetermined. This CDR3 has 12 residues. The germline V gene has CDR1 SEHNR and CDR2 FQNEAQ (reference sequence). Between the trimmed V and J ends, which lost 9 bases and 1 base, there was a span of 9 bases.

CDR3 sequence: CASSTTGGRRRETQYF. Here the CDR3 DNA reads TGTGCCAGCAGCACAACGGGGGGGAGGAGACGCGAGACCCAGTACTTC. This chain uses TRBV7-8 with TRBJ2-5; 8 bases are shared with TRBD2. The CDR3 has 16 residues. The germline V gene has CDR1 SGHVS and CDR2 FQNEAQ. J lost 5 bases, V lost 5 bases, and 13 bases had no gene match.

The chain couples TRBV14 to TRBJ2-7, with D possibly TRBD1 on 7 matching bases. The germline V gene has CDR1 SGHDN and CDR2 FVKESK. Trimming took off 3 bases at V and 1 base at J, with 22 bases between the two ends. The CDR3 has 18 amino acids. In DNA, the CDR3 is TGTGCCAGCAGCCAGCCCCGAGTGGGGACAGCGGGTTCCTACGAGCAGTACTTC. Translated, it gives CASSQPRVGTAGSYEQYF. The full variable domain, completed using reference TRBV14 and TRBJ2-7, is EAGVTQFPSHSVIEKGQTVTLRCDPISGHDNLYWYRRVMGKEIKFLLHFVKESKQDESGMPNNRFLAERTGGTYSTLKVQPAELEDSGVYFCASSQPRVGTAGSYEQYFGPGTRLTVT.